This T cell receptor (beta chain) was documented in a study of shared clonotypes between healthy human individuals (dated by TCRdb to 2020 to 2021). Background for the entire study: Three men and a couple of women, aged 18 to 49 years, made up the cohort. Each donor's leukapheresis produced roughly between roughly 0.9 and 8.9 billion PBMCs. For each donor, CD4 naive and CD4 memory were each given three plates, CD8 naive was given two plates, and CD8 memory was given one plate. To increase sequencing depth and limit assay-specific biases, TCR repertoire library preparation and sequencing were carried out by different laboratories using diverse techniques. The study deeply sequenced blood TCR repertoires of about 5 healthy adults to estimate repertoire size and the extent of clonotype sharing between individuals. The study at large found these results: When a handful of donors were compared, the shared fraction of clonotypes was approximately 5% for naive CD4, about 4% for naive CD8, about 2.5% for memory CD4, and approximately 0.4% for memory CD8. Pairwise subsampling indicated that sequencing depth was expected to affect the degree of clonotype sharing among donors. Clonotypes shared by all four sorted-subset donors showed higher generation probabilities than non-shared clonotypes. Naive subsets generally had larger estimated clonotype richness than memory subsets. Because the study included only a small number of donors, the genetic and exposure-history diversity represented was limited. Even with the large sequencing depth, rarefaction of the sorted-subset datasets indicated that sequencing was incomplete. Sampling was restricted to blood, and TCR repertoires in tissue are likely to differ from TCR repertoires in blood.

From the germline V gene, CDR1 is MNHEY and CDR2 is SVGAGI. V is reduced by 10 bases and J by 3 bases, leaving a spacing of 16 bases between them. The CDR3 spans 14 residues, from the cysteine through the phenylalanine. The entry retains the CDR3 DNA only, 42 bases that are in frame from base 1. Using the deep immunoSEQ assay, multiplex PCR amplified TCR CDR3 regions from genomic DNA. Genomic DNA extracted from each cell subset was distributed evenly over all wells of several immunoSEQ 96-well plates, and each plate served as one replicate. For sorted subsets, roughly 200 ng of genomic DNA, equivalent to 25,000 to 35,000 T cell genomes, went into each replicate PCR. Purified libraries were measured with a Qubit 3.0 fluorometer, size-checked on a Bioanalyzer 2100, and measured again with the KAPA Library Quantification kit. Every immunoSEQ 96-well plate was sequenced on a separate single-read 150-cycle Illumina NextSeq 550 flow cell. Per the source publication's procedure: Because the immunoSEQ output included only junctional sequences and no quality scores, the filtering could not be the same as the filtering used for full-length reads. Sequences were annotated with PyIR, a Python wrapper for IgBLAST v1.9, using IMGT germline references to assign V/J genes and CDR3. Any read was removed if the V/J assignment was weak (E-value above 1e-6), the CDR3 was missing, or the read contained stop codons, out-of-frame junctions, or ambiguous translated residues. V3J clonotypes were defined as sequences sharing an identical inferred V gene, J gene, and CDR3 amino acid sequence. To compute the percentage overlap between repertoires, the number of shared unique clonotypes was divided by the size of the smaller repertoire. Repertoire richness was assessed with RTK rarefaction, the Chao1 estimator, and Recon v2.1 estimates of unobserved clonotypes. Generation probabilities for all TCRbeta clonotypes obtained by the gDNA method from a few donors were computed using OLGA. Sourced from immuneACCESS, this table was stored by TCRdb with only in-frame sequences that have V and J called. A share of the clones is absent; for the studies checked, an unresolved V gene accounts for under half, and the remainder has no known explanation. The DNA gave D and trimming, while V, J and clone size come from that table. The sample table lists over a million clones, around 98.5% of them with a count of one. The ten largest clones capture around 0.33% of the sample.

The donors were healthy, HIV-negative adults with no recently reported acute infections or vaccinations. All donors were Caucasian adults living in Nashville, Tennessee, USA. Magnetic negative selection was used to enrich CD4+ T cells, after which naive cells were positively selected on CD45RA and the negative fraction became the memory subset. Blood was obtained by leukapheresis, after which PBMCs were separated by Ficoll-Histopaque density gradient centrifugation and cryopreserved in liquid nitrogen vapor phase. Analytical flow cytometry was used to check the purity and quantity of every magnetically sorted T cell population. From each sorted fraction, genomic DNA was isolated and quantified by UV absorbance on a Nanodrop 2000c. This clone was seen a single time. Its antigen remains unidentified. It has no much larger one-base neighbor in the sample; base qualities were not kept.

The sequence was obtained from a young man in good health. The specimen sequenced was naive CD4+ T cells sorted from blood. In the paper's terms, the cell subset or site label means: CD45RA+ positively selected. The receptor chain draws on TRBV6-5 and TRBJ1-5; the D gene is possibly TRBD1, with 6 bases matching. For the CDR3, the sequence is CATRSAGANQPQHF. The DNA sequence follows: TGTGCCACCCGGTCGGCAGGGGCCAATCAGCCCCAGCATTTT.